The rows below give T cell receptor beta chains drawn from one sample of a study of response to subunit inactivated influenza vaccine. Each CDR3 protein gets one entry after TCRdb re-called the RT-PCR reads with MiXCR. The table shows about 620,000 distinct CDR3 sequences, with 10% to 12% occurring only once. The sample was also linked to a second study, of T cells expressing NK-cell markers.

The material was PBMCs from blood, obtained on the day of vaccination. These receptors came from a man over 45 who received an inactivated influenza vaccine. CDR3s include the opening cysteine and the closing phenylalanine or tryptophan. A D gene is named only where the DNA matches it firmly. Clone size is not always given. Where it is, it says once, few, many or a class for expanded clones.

cdr3_nt cdr3_aa j_call clone_size v_call d_call
TGTGCCAGCACTGGGATCAACTCCTACGAGCAGTACTTC CASTGINSYEQYF TRBJ2-7 NA TRBV6-1 NA
TGTGCCAGCAGGGCCTTCCCAGATCACTACGAGCAGTACTTC CASRAFPDHYEQYF TRBJ2-7 NA TRBV12-3/TRBV12-4 NA
TGTGCCAGCAGCTGGACAGAAAGGGCCGAGCAGTACTTC CASSWTERAEQYF TRBJ2-7 many TRBV14 NA
TGTGCCAGCAGCTTATTCGGGGCCGGGGAGCTGTTTTTT CASSLFGAGELFF TRBJ2-2 NA TRBV7-2 NA
TGTGCCAGCAGCTTAGGGTGGGGACTAGCGGGGGATGAGCAGTTCTTC CASSLGWGLAGDEQFF TRBJ2-1 few TRBV7-2 TRBD2
TGTGCCAGTAGTTCCCACGGGCAGAACACTGAAGCTTTCTTT CASSSHGQNTEAFF TRBJ1-1 few TRBV19 NA
TGCAGTGCTAGACCACCGCCTAGCGGGAGCTCCTACAATGAGCAGTTCTTC CSARPPPSGSSYNEQFF TRBJ2-1 NA TRBV20-1 TRBD2
TGTGCCAGCAGCTCGTTTAGCGGGAGGGCCAAAAACATTCAGTACTTC CASSSFSGRAKNIQYF TRBJ2-4 few TRBV5-5 TRBD2
TGTGCCAGCAGCCCGGACCACAGGGATCGAAACATTCAGTACTTC CASSPDHRDRNIQYF TRBJ2-4 few TRBV5-6 NA
TGTGCCAGCAGTTTAGGGCGGGCTATGACTGAAGCTTTCTTT CASSLGRAMTEAFF TRBJ1-1 few TRBV27 NA
TGTGCCAGCAGGCGGACAGGGGTGAACACTGAAGCTTTCTTT CASRRTGVNTEAFF TRBJ1-1 many TRBV12-3/TRBV12-4 TRBD1
TGCAGTGCTAGAGACCGAAGCAGAGGGACACGAATTATAGCCAAAAACATTCAGTACTTC CSARDRSRGTRIIAKNIQYF TRBJ2-4 few TRBV20-1 NA
TGTGCCAGCACCTCGGACAGGACCTACGAGCAGTACTTC CASTSDRTYEQYF TRBJ2-7 few TRBV6-2/TRBV6-3 TRBD1
TGTGCCAGCAGCCCCCAGTACATTCAGTACTTC CASSPQYIQYF TRBJ2-4 NA TRBV7-8 NA
TGTGCCAGCAGCTCGCACAGGGGTACCTCCGTGACCCAGTACTTC CASSSHRGTSVTQYF TRBJ2-5 NA TRBV11-2 TRBD1
TGTGCCAGCAGCACACAGGGGGGAGAGACCCAGTACTTC CASSTQGGETQYF TRBJ2-5 NA TRBV9 TRBD1
TGCAGCGTTGATTCCGGCGGGAGTGGTAATGAGCAGTTCTTC CSVDSGGSGNEQFF TRBJ2-1 few TRBV29-1 TRBD2
TGTGCCAGCAGCCCCCGGGGGTACACCGGGGAGCTGTTTTTT CASSPRGYTGELFF TRBJ2-2 NA TRBV6-1 NA
TGTGCCAGCAGTTCCGCAGGGTCCCACACCGGGGAGCTGTTTTTT CASSSAGSHTGELFF TRBJ2-2 NA TRBV12-3/TRBV12-4 NA
TGTGCCAGCAAGAGGGGACAAGAGACCCAGTACTTC CASKRGQETQYF TRBJ2-5 NA TRBV27 NA
TGTGCCATCAGTGAGTCCCCGGGAGAGGGCTATGGCTACACCTTC CAISESPGEGYGYTF TRBJ1-2 NA TRBV10-3 NA
TGCGCCAGCAGACTGGGACAGGGGGAAGATCAGCCCCAGCATTTT CASRLGQGEDQPQHF TRBJ1-5 NA TRBV10-2 TRBD1
TGTGCCAGCAGTATCCTACCGGGACTAGCGTACGAGCAGTACTTC CASSILPGLAYEQYF TRBJ2-7 NA TRBV27 TRBD2
TGTGCCAGCAGTTCAGGACAGGGACTCAAGAACACCGGGGAGCTGTTTTTT CASSSGQGLKNTGELFF TRBJ2-2 few TRBV27 TRBD1
TGTGCCAGCATTGCGGTCCAGGGGCACACTGAAGCTTTCTTT CASIAVQGHTEAFF TRBJ1-1 NA TRBV27 NA
TGCGCCAGCAGCTTAGCGGAGCCGAACACCGGGGAGCTGTTTTTT CASSLAEPNTGELFF TRBJ2-2 few TRBV5-1 NA
TGTGCCAGCAGTTTCCCTGGGACATCGAACACTGAAGCTTTCTTT CASSFPGTSNTEAFF TRBJ1-1 few TRBV28 NA
TGTGCCAGCGCAACAGGGTTTTCACCCCTCCACTTT CASATGFSPLHF TRBJ1-6 NA TRBV27 NA
TGTGCCAGCAGCCAACAGGGTAACTATGGCTACACCTTC CASSQQGNYGYTF TRBJ1-2 many TRBV3-1 NA
TGTGCCAGCGGGAGCGGGAGGGGGAACTCCTACGAGCAGTACTTC CASGSGRGNSYEQYF TRBJ2-7 NA TRBV3-1 TRBD2
TGCAGTGCTGCGGGGGCTCCCTACAATGAGCAGTTCTTC CSAAGAPYNEQFF TRBJ2-1 few TRBV20-1 NA
TGCAGCGTCCGAACAGGGAACCAAGAGACCCAGTACTTC CSVRTGNQETQYF TRBJ2-5 many TRBV29-1 NA
TGTGCCAGCAGTTACGAGGGAGACTACGAGCAGTACTTC CASSYEGDYEQYF TRBJ2-7 few TRBV6-5 NA
TGCAGTGCTAGAGGGAGGCGGTACAATCAGCCCCAGCATTTT CSARGRRYNQPQHF TRBJ1-5 NA TRBV20-1 NA
TGTGCCATCAGTGTTGGGAGCGGCTACGAGCAGTACTTC CAISVGSGYEQYF TRBJ2-7 few TRBV10-3 NA
TGCGCCAGCAGCCAAGAAATAGGGATTGGGAGGAACGAGCAGTACTTC CASSQEIGIGRNEQYF TRBJ2-7 NA TRBV4-3 NA
TGTGCCAGCAGATCATCCGGACTAATGGAGACCCAGTACTTC CASRSSGLMETQYF TRBJ2-5 NA TRBV6-2/TRBV6-3 NA
TGTGCCACCGCGGGGGGGGTTAAGACAGATACGCAGTATTTT CATAGGVKTDTQYF TRBJ2-3 NA TRBV15 TRBD2
TGCGCCAGCAGCTTGGAAGGGGCAGGGATTTCCTACAATGAGCAGTTCTTC CASSLEGAGISYNEQFF TRBJ2-1 NA TRBV5-1 NA
TGCAGTGCTAGAGATCCGAAAAAGAAAACCTACGAGCAGTACTTC CSARDPKKKTYEQYF TRBJ2-7 few TRBV20-1 NA
TGCGCCAGCAGCTTAAACACAGGTCTAAATTCACCCCTCCACTTT CASSLNTGLNSPLHF TRBJ1-6 few TRBV5-1 NA
TGTGCCAGCAGCCAAGTCAGCGGGAGAGCACCTCAGTTCTTC CASSQVSGRAPQFF TRBJ2-1 few TRBV3-1 TRBD2
TGTGCCAGCAGCGACGCCAGGGCGACAGCGACCACTGGGGCCAACGTCCTGACTTTC CASSDARATATTGANVLTF TRBJ2-6 NA TRBV11-2 NA
TGTGCCGGAGCAACGGGGCCCGTTGACACCGGGGAGCTGTTTTTT CAGATGPVDTGELFF TRBJ2-2 NA TRBV2 NA
TGTGCCAGCAGACGAGGGGCTAACTATGGCTACACCTTC CASRRGANYGYTF TRBJ1-2 NA TRBV27 NA
TGTGCCAGCAGGATCAGCGGGAGGGGATACGAGCAGTACTTC CASRISGRGYEQYF TRBJ2-7 few TRBV6-1 TRBD2
TGTGCCAGCAGCTTAGATGGTAAAGGGTATACTGAAGCTTTCTTT CASSLDGKGYTEAFF TRBJ1-1 few TRBV11-2 NA
TGTGCCAGCAGCCGTGGGGGATTTGAAGCTTTCTTT CASSRGGFEAFF TRBJ1-1 NA TRBV9 NA
TGTGCCAGCAGCCAAGGCTCCGGAGTTGGTGAGCAGTTCTTC CASSQGSGVGEQFF TRBJ2-1 few TRBV14 NA
TGTGCCAGCAGCGTAGAGGCTACCCCCTCCAATGAGCAGTTCTTC CASSVEATPSNEQFF TRBJ2-1 few TRBV9 NA
TGTGCCAGCAGCGTCCTCAGGGTCACCGGGGAGCTGTTTTTT CASSVLRVTGELFF TRBJ2-2 many TRBV11-1 NA
TGTGCCAGCAGCTCGGGACTAGCGGGAGGGATTGAAGAAACCGGGGAGCTGTTTTTT CASSSGLAGGIEETGELFF TRBJ2-2 NA TRBV9 TRBD2
TGCAGTGCTAGGAACCAGGGGGCGCGGAAAAACATTCAGTACTTC CSARNQGARKNIQYF TRBJ2-4 few TRBV20-1 TRBD1
TGCGCCAGCAGCTTGGGGGACAGGGGCAATTCACCCCTCCACTTT CASSLGDRGNSPLHF TRBJ1-6 few TRBV5-1 TRBD1
TGCAGTGCTGGTGTTGGCACAGATACGCAGTATTTT CSAGVGTDTQYF TRBJ2-3 few TRBV20-1 NA
TGTGCCAGCAGCCAAGAAGTGTCCAGCCAAGAGACCCAGTACTTC CASSQEVSSQETQYF TRBJ2-5 NA TRBV3-1 NA
TGTGCCACCAGTGATTTTGGGACACCCAGGTACTTC CATSDFGTPRYF TRBJ2-7 NA TRBV24-1 NA
TGTGCCATCAGTGACGAGCGGGCGAACACTGAAGCTTTCTTT CAISDERANTEAFF TRBJ1-1 few TRBV10-3 NA